The 4 T cell receptor beta chains presented below share a single source sample, sequenced in a study of shared clonotypes between healthy human individuals. Clones were sequenced by immunoSEQ multiplex PCR, and TCRdb holds only the in-frame ones, with some missing. The sample includes more than 400,000 clones, about 85% of them seen just once. The sequencing sample was made of PBMCs. These TCRs come from a woman between 40 and 50 years old in good health. Some clones in this sample may be carry-over from other donors' samples.

V gene TRBV5-1 combines with J gene TRBJ2-1; TRBD2 matches at 11 bases. The germline V gene has CDR1 SGHRS and CDR2 YFSETQ. The CDR3 runs to 14 residues. V gave up 4 bases and J gave up 10 bases; unmatched junction bases: 7. CDR3 residues: CASSVTSGMNEQFF. CDR3 DNA sequence: TGCGCCAGCAGCGTGACTAGCGGGATGAACGAGCAGTTCTTC.

This chain connects TRBV11-3 to TRBJ2-3; 10 bases match TRBD2. This CDR3 has 14 residues. CDR1 and CDR2 (germline): SGHNT, YENEEA. V shed 6 bases, J shed 5 bases, and the junction held 5 bases outside the gene matches. CDR3 nucleotides: TGTGCCAGCAGTCCAGCGGGAGGGAGAGATACGCAGTATTTT. This encodes CASSPAGGRDTQYF.

Concerning this clone: A far larger clone is one base from this, pointing to a likely read error. Other DNA sequences in this sample translate to the same CDR3. In DNA form, the CDR3 reads TGCAGCGTTGTCAGGACAGGAAACACCGGGGAGCTGTTTTTT. The encoded protein is CSVVRTGNTGELFF. The V call is TRBV29-1, the J call TRBJ2-2; 7 bases align to TRBD1. CDR1 is SQVTM, CDR2 ANQGSEA, per germline. Trimming took 4 bases from V and 2 from J; bases not matched to a gene: 4. This CDR3 contains 14 residues.

As concerns this clone: This sequence is one base from a far larger clone and is likely a read error. The same CDR3 is also encoded by other DNA sequences in this sample. V and J are TRBV5-6 and TRBJ1-2; D remains ambiguous. Germline V gene data show CDR1 as SGHDT and CDR2 as YYEEEE. The V and J ends lost 0 bases and 4 bases respectively, with 10 bases between them. This CDR3 is built from 14 residues. CDR3 sequence: CASSLVGGGYGYTF. The CDR3 nucleotides are TGTGCCAGCAGCTTGGTTGGTGGAGGCTATGGCTACACCTTC.